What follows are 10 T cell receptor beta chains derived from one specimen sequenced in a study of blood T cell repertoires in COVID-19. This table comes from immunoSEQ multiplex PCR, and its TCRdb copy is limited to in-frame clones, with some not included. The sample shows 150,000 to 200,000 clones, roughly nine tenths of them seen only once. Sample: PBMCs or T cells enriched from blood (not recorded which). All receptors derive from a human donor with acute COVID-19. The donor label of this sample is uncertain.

CDR3 amino acids: CASSLRTGSDYEQYF. The CDR3 bases are TGTGCCAGCAGCCTCCGGACAGGGAGTGACTACGAGCAGTACTTC. The rearrangement links TRBV4-2 to TRBJ2-7; 8 nucleotides align to TRBD1. The CDR3 consists of 15 residues. Trimming removed 4 bases from V and 3 bases from J; junction bases left unmatched: 8. Germline V lookup: CDR1 LGHNA, CDR2 YNFKEQ.

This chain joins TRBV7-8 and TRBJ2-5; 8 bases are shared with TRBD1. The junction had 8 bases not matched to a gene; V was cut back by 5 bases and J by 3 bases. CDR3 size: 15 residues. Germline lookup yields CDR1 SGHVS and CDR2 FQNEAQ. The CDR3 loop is CASSHGQGAKETQYF. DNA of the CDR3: TGTGCCAGCAGCCACGGCCAGGGGGCAAAAGAGACCCAGTACTTC.

The CDR3 here is CASSPGLAGGVDTQYF. CDR3 nucleotides: TGCGCCAGCAGCCCCGGACTAGCGGGGGGCGTCGATACGCAGTATTTT. The chain uses TRBV5-1 and TRBJ2-3; 14 bases are a match to TRBD2. Germline V gene data show CDR1 as SGHRS and CDR2 as YFSETQ. The J segment lost 6 bases and the V segment lost 4 bases, leaving 7 bases of the junction unmatched. The CDR3 is 16 amino acids.

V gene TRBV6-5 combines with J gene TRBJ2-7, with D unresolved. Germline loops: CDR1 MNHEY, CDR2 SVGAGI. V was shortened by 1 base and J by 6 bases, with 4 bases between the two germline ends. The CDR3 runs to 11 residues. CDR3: CASSYLAEQYF. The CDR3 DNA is TGTGCCAGCAGTTACTTGGCCGAGCAGTACTTC.

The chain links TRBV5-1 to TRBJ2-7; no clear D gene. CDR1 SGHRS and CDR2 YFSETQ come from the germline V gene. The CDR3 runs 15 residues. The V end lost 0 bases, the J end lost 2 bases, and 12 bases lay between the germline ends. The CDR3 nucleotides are TGCGCCAGCAGCTTGGATGGCAGGCCCCCCTACGAGCAGTACTTC. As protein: CASSLDGRPPYEQYF.

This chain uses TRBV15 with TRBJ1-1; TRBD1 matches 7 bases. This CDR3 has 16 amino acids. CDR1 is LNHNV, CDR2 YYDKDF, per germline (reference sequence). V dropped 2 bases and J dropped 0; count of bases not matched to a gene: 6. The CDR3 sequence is CATSRSRTGMNTEAFF. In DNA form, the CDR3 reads TGTGCCACCAGCAGATCCAGGACAGGCATGAACACTGAAGCTTTCTTT.

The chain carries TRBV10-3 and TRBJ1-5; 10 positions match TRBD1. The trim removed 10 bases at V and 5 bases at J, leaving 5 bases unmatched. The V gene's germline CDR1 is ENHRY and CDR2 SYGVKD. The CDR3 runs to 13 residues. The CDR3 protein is CATTGTGDQPQHF. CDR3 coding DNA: TGTGCCACGACCGGGACAGGGGATCAGCCCCAGCATTTT.

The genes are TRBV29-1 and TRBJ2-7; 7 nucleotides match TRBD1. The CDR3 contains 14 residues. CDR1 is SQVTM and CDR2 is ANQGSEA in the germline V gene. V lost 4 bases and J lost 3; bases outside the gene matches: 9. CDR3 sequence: CSVVGGTVNYEQYF. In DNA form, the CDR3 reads TGCAGCGTTGTCGGTGGGACAGTTAACTACGAGCAGTACTTC.

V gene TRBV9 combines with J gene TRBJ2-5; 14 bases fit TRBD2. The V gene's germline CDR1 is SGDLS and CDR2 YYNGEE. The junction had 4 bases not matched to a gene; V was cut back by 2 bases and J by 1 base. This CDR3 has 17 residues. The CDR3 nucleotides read TGTGCCAGCAGCGTGACTAGCGGGGGGGCGGCCCAAGAGACCCAGTACTTC. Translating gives CASSVTSGGAAQETQYF.

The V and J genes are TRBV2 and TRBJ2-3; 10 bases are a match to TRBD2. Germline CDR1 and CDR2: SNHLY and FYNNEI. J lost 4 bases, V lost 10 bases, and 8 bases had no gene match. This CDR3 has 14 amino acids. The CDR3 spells CAIEASGGSDTQYF. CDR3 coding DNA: TGTGCCATAGAGGCTAGCGGGGGATCAGATACGCAGTATTTT.